Shown below are 5 T cell receptor beta chains from a single sample sequenced in a study of T cells in Graves' hyperthyroidism and ophthalmopathy. Amplification yielded TCR beta CDR3 regions, with RNA transcripts as the source. The primer set for the first-round RT-PCR of the TCR CDR3 was HTBI. TCRdb independently ran MiXCR on the multiplex PCR reads; one entry per CDR3 protein. The sample shows 550,000 to 700,000 distinct CDR3 sequences, roughly 14% of them seen only once. The sequencing input was blood. The receptors derive from a woman between 40 and 50 years old with Graves' ophthalmopathy.

This clonotype showed up many times. The V and J genes are TRBV6-5 and TRBJ1-5; no firm D call. The germline V and J ends were trimmed by 0 bases and 7 bases, with 13 bases remaining between them. The germline V gene has CDR1 MNHEY and CDR2 SVGAGI. This CDR3 has 15 residues. CDR3 protein: CASSYSRPVEQPQHF. The CDR3 coding sequence is TGTGCCAGCAGTTACTCTCGGCCGGTGGAACAGCCCCAGCATTTT.

This clonotype appeared a few times. V usage is TRBV2 and J usage is TRBJ1-5, with D unresolved. Germline CDR1 is SNHLY and CDR2 is FYNNEI. V dropped 6 bases and J dropped 7 bases, with 13 bases sitting between them. This CDR3 comprises 13 residues. The CDR3, as DNA: TGTGCCAGCAGGGACGACCTGGGACAGCCCCAGCATTTT. Translated: CASRDDLGQPQHF.

The V call is TRBV28, the J call TRBJ1-1; D possibly corresponds to TRBD1 (6 bases). Germline V gives CDR1 MDHEN, CDR2 SYDVKM. The CDR3 has 11 amino acids. The V end lost 6 bases, the J end lost 9 bases, and 11 bases lay between the germline ends. For the CDR3, the DNA is TGTGCCAGCAGATTCGGACAGAAAGCTTTCTTT. Translated: CASRFGQKAFF.

This chain's CDR3 is CASSLEVGWDEQYF. The CDR3 DNA is TGTGCCAGCAGCTTAGAAGTGGGTTGGGACGAGCAGTACTTC. The rearrangement links TRBV7-9 to TRBJ2-7; no definite D call. Germline V gives CDR1 SEHNR, CDR2 FQNEAQ (reference sequence). The V gene lost 1 base and the J gene lost 5 bases, with 12 bases spanning the gap. The CDR3 sequence is 14 residues long.

This clonotype occurred many times. The J gene is TRBJ2-7, the V gene TRBV20-1, with D perhaps given as TRBD1 or TRBD2 (6 bases each). CDR1 DFQATT and CDR2 SNEGSKA come from the germline V gene (reference sequence). V was shortened by 6 bases and J by 2 bases, with 14 bases between the two germline ends. The CDR3 runs to 13 residues. Here the CDR3 reads CSAPRRDTYEQYF. CDR3 coding DNA: TGCAGTGCCCCGCGGCGGGACACCTACGAGCAGTACTTC.